This T cell receptor beta chain was observed in a study of T cells expressing NK-cell markers. Study at large: It was sorted CD3+CD56+NKG2C+, CD3+CD56+NKG2C- and CD3+CD56-NKG2C+ T cells that supplied the TCR beta repertoires. Most of the eight sequenced donors tested HCMV-seropositive; one tested seronegative.

The CDR3 sequence is 16 residues long. Germline lookup yields CDR1 MDHEN and CDR2 SYDVKM. It was by 5'RACE template switching with UMIs that TCR beta cDNA was made. TCRdb re-called the 5' RACE reads and catalogs CDR3 proteins one per entry, DNA excluded. The sample shows about 300,000 distinct CDR3 sequences, and around 3.9% sits with its ten largest clones. This sequence was found in a woman between 18 and 70 years old in good health. Material for sequencing was blood T cells: a sorted CD56 or NKG2C T cell subset, CD4+ or CD8+ T cells, or bulk PBMC T cells (not recorded which). V usage is TRBV28 and J usage is TRBJ2-1; the D gene TCRdb calls, TRBD2, cannot be checked with no DNA. The CDR3 sequence: CASNERLAGVWDEQFF.